This T cell receptor (beta chain) was captured in a study of blood T cells in healthy people across ages. Study overall: About one barcoded beta molecule per two T cells came from capture by template switching.

It was with a sample-barcoded 5' primer and a J-beta primer mix that a second PCR of roughly 7 to 12 cycles was run. TCRdb re-called the 5' RACE reads through MiXCR, storing one row per CDR3 protein. The sample carries 1.5 million to 2 million distinct CDR3 sequences, 49% recorded once. Study-wide results and limits: PBMC samples, being unsorted, prevented any conclusive comparison of naive and antigen-experienced cells. Observed TCR beta diversity showed a strong correlation with the percentage of naive T cells as measured by flow cytometry. Underestimates were what the diversity estimates from one million T cells were considered to be.

Of note for this clonotype: The antigen is undetermined.

This CDR3 contains 15 residues. The junction had 9 bases not matched to a gene; V was cut back by 2 bases and J by 7 bases. Per the germline V gene, CDR1 is SGDLS and CDR2 is YYNGEE. The clonotype originates from a woman in her thirties or forties in good health. Sequenced material: blood. This chain links TRBV9 with TRBJ2-1; the match to TRBD2 covers 7 bases. Here the CDR3 DNA reads TGTGCCAGCAGCGTCGAGATTATTAGCGGGAATGAGCAGTTCTTC. Its protein is CASSVEIISGNEQFF.